These T cell receptor beta chains were read from a single sample in a study of T cells in Graves' hyperthyroidism and ophthalmopathy. TCRdb called the multiplex PCR reads again in MiXCR, with one record for every CDR3 protein. The sample shows about 59,000 distinct CDR3 sequences, 53% of them seen only once. The sample comprised blood. The source is a woman in her sixties with Graves' ophthalmopathy. CDR3s include the opening cysteine and the closing phenylalanine or tryptophan. D genes are given only for firm matches. Clone sizes are given selectively: once, few, many, or a class where the clone is expanded.

many	TRBV6-5	TRBJ2-3	TRBD2	CASSYRLAGTGDTQYF	TGTGCCAGCAGTTACAGACTAGCGGGGACCGGAGATACGCAGTATTTT
-	TRBV7-6	TRBJ1-4	-	CASSLEDTGYEKLFF	TGTGCCAGCAGCTTAGAGGACACAGGTTATGAAAAACTGTTTTTT
-	TRBV7-9	TRBJ2-1	TRBD1	CASSFRTGINEQFF	TGTGCCAGCAGCTTCCGGACAGGGATTAATGAGCAGTTCTTC
-	TRBV19	TRBJ1-5	-	CASSISGRTQHF	TGTGCCAGTAGTATTAGTGGCAGGACCCAGCATTTT
-	TRBV20-1	TRBJ2-7	TRBD2	CSAVGTSGGLQYF	TGCAGTGCTGTCGGGACTAGCGGGGGGCTTCAGTACTTC
-	TRBV7-9	TRBJ2-7	-	CASSTRPTHEQYF	TGTGCCAGCAGCACCAGACCCACCCACGAGCAATACTTC
many	TRBV19	TRBJ2-5	TRBD2	CASSRGTSGNRETQYF	TGTGCCAGTAGTCGCGGGACTAGCGGGAATCGAGAGACCCAGTACTTC
-	TRBV3-1	TRBJ1-3	TRBD1	CASSHSSGRGLGDTIYF	TGTGCCAGCAGCCACTCTTCGGGCAGGGGGCTTGGAGACACCATATATTTT
few	TRBV7-6	TRBJ1-2	TRBD1	CASSLAGTGYGYTF	TGTGCCAGCAGCTTAGCGGGGACAGGGTATGGCTACACCTTC
-	TRBV7-2	TRBJ1-1	-	CASSPHARKTEAFF	TGTGCCAGCAGCCCACACGCCCGCAAGACTGAAGCTTTCTTT
many	TRBV4-1	TRBJ2-1	TRBD2	CASSHPGTSGTRQFF	TGCGCCAGCAGCCACCCCGGGACTAGCGGGACCAGGCAGTTCTTC
many	TRBV20-1	TRBJ2-7	-	CSASGGPYEQYF	TGCAGTGCTAGCGGGGGGCCCTACGAGCAGTACTTC
many	TRBV4-1	TRBJ2-1	-	CASSQVQGEQFF	TGCGCCAGCAGCCAAGTACAGGGTGAGCAGTTCTTC
-	TRBV29-1	TRBJ1-2	-	CSLSREGYTF	TGCAGCCTCAGCCGGGAGGGCTACACCTTC
many	TRBV5-4	TRBJ2-7	TRBD2	CASSLPTSGLAEQYF	TGTGCCAGCAGTCTGCCGACTAGCGGGTTGGCCGAGCAGTACTTC
many	TRBV3-1	TRBJ2-5	TRBD2	CASSPGLAGRETQYF	TGTGCCAGCAGCCCAGGACTAGCGGGAAGGGAGACCCAGTACTTC
-	TRBV2	TRBJ2-7	TRBD1	CASRGTGVLGEYF	TGTGCCAGCAGGGGGACAGGGGTATTGGGAGAGTACTTC
-	TRBV29-1	TRBJ2-1	TRBD2	CSVTGLAGWNEQFF	TGCAGCGTGACGGGACTAGCGGGGTGGAATGAGCAGTTCTTC
few	TRBV6-1	TRBJ1-2	TRBD1	CASSEAETGGYGYTF	TGTGCCAGCAGTGAAGCCGAGACAGGGGGCTATGGCTACACCTTC
many	TRBV12-3/TRBV12-4	TRBJ1-2	-	CAGRRQNRNYGYTF	TGTGCCGGCAGGCGACAGAACCGTAACTATGGCTACACCTTC
many	TRBV19	TRBJ2-6	-	CASSIKGTGANVLTF	TGTGCCAGTAGTATCAAGGGGACTGGGGCCAACGTCCTGACTTTC
-	TRBV6-4	TRBJ1-4	-	CARPPAGKDEKLFF	TGTGCCAGGCCTCCGGCAGGGAAGGATGAAAAACTGTTTTTT
-	TRBV29-1	TRBJ2-5	TRBD2	CSVVGGYETQYF	TGCAGCGTTGTCGGGGGGTATGAGACCCAGTACTTC
-	TRBV20-1	TRBJ2-5	-	CSAREGGTQHGWETQYF	TGCAGTGCTAGAGAGGGCGGGACCCAGCATGGATGGGAGACCCAGTACTTC
medium-sized	TRBV20-1	TRBJ1-6	TRBD1	CSSRQGKNSPLHF	TGCAGTTCTCGACAGGGGAAGAATTCACCCCTCCACTTT
many	TRBV14	TRBJ2-1	TRBD1	CASSPQGIEQFF	TGTGCCAGCAGCCCACAGGGGATTGAGCAGTTCTTC
-	TRBV2	TRBJ2-3	-	CASKGRESYNEQYF	TGTGCCAGCAAAGGAAGGGAGAGCTACAATGAGCAGTATTTT
many	TRBV19	TRBJ1-5	-	CASSMTNSNQPQHF	TGTGCCAGTAGTATGACAAATAGCAATCAGCCCCAGCATTTT
many	TRBV5-4	TRBJ2-3	TRBD2	CASSLGGTSGRVSTDTQYF	TGTGCCAGCAGCTTGGGGGGGACTAGCGGGAGGGTTAGCACAGATACGCAGTATTTT
many	TRBV18	TRBJ1-2	-	CASSSQGINYGYTF	TGTGCCAGCTCATCCCAGGGTATTAACTATGGCTACACCTTC
many	TRBV5-4	TRBJ1-1	-	CASSLEGRGSNTEAFF	TGTGCCAGCAGCTTGGAGGGCAGGGGATCGAACACTGAAGCTTTCTTT
many	TRBV5-5	TRBJ1-5	-	CASSLAAGNQPQHF	TGTGCCAGCAGCTTGGCCGCGGGGAATCAGCCCCAGCATTTT
-	TRBV4-2	TRBJ1-4	-	CARSVQGFSEKLFF	TGTGCCAGGAGTGTACAGGGTTTTAGTGAAAAACTGTTTTTT
-	TRBV20-1	TRBJ2-1	TRBD1	CSAVDDRDYNEQFF	TGCAGTGCCGTCGACGACAGGGACTACAATGAGCAGTTCTTC
-	TRBV12-3/TRBV12-4	TRBJ2-5	TRBD2	CASSRGAGGLEETQYF	TGTGCCAGCAGCAGAGGGGCGGGAGGGCTTGAGGAGACCCAGTACTTC
-	TRBV20-1	TRBJ2-7	TRBD2	CSARGWTSGGLQYF	TGCAGTGCTAGAGGGTGGACTAGCGGGGGGCTTCAGTACTTC
-	TRBV14	TRBJ2-3	TRBD1	CASSHADRVLGTDTQYF	TGTGCCAGCAGCCACGCGGACAGGGTTTTGGGCACAGATACGCAGTATTTT
-	TRBV7-9	TRBJ2-1	TRBD1	CASQTGGVTLEQFF	TGTGCCAGCCAGACAGGGGGGGTGACTCTTGAGCAGTTCTTC
-	TRBV20-1	TRBJ2-6	-	CSARSGNTGANVLTF	TGCAGTGCTAGGTCCGGGAACACTGGGGCCAACGTCCTGACTTTC
medium-sized	TRBV7-9	TRBJ1-5	-	CASKQAEGQPQHF	TGTGCCAGCAAACAGGCCGAGGGTCAGCCCCAGCATTTT
-	TRBV5-1	TRBJ2-4	-	CASSYGAVNIQYF	TGCGCCAGCAGCTACGGGGCCGTCAACATTCAGTACTTC
many	TRBV27	TRBJ2-1	-	CASSLSPTGYNEQFF	TGTGCCAGCAGTTTATCGCCCACAGGGTACAATGAGCAGTTCTTC
many	TRBV20-1	TRBJ1-5	-	CSARDLEGNQPQHF	TGCAGTGCTAGAGATCTGGAGGGCAATCAGCCCCAGCATTTT
-	TRBV20-1	TRBJ1-4	-	CSARESATNEKLFF	TGCAGTGCTAGAGAGAGTGCAACTAATGAAAAACTGTTTTTT
once	TRBV6-1	TRBJ1-4	-	CASSTRIVATNEELFF	TGTGCCAGCAGTACCCGAATCGTGGCGACTAATGAAGAACTGTTTTTT
-	TRBV7-9	TRBJ2-7	-	CASSLSGFHYEQYF	TGTGCCAGCAGCCTTAGCGGATTCCACTACGAGCAGTACTTC
many	TRBV5-5	TRBJ2-3	-	CASSLPPPTDTQYF	TGTGCCAGCAGCTTGCCACCCCCCACAGATACGCAGTATTTT
-	TRBV19	TRBJ1-2	TRBD1	CASSYPRGRAYGYTF	TGTGCCAGTAGCTACCCCAGGGGGCGCGCCTATGGCTACACCTTC
once	TRBV19	TRBJ2-2	TRBD2	CASSILAGAGELFF	TGTGCCAGTAGTATACTAGCGGGAGCCGGGGAGCTGTTTTTT
many	TRBV20-1	TRBJ1-5	-	CSAASPGTSNQPQHF	TGCAGTGCTGCGTCCCCCGGGACTTCTAATCAGCCCCAGCATTTT
-	TRBV7-2	TRBJ2-2	-	CASSIGQTGELFF	TGTGCCAGCAGCATAGGACAAACCGGGGAGCTGTTTTTT
many	TRBV7-6	TRBJ2-7	-	CASSLVLKGEQYF	TGTGCCAGCAGCTTAGTACTGAAAGGAGAGCAGTACTTC
-	TRBV2	TRBJ2-5	TRBD2	CASRWGGETQYF	TGTGCCAGCAGGTGGGGGGGAGAGACCCAGTACTTC
-	TRBV2	TRBJ2-5	-	CASSEALGLVETQYF	TGTGCCAGCAGTGAAGCGCTAGGCTTGGTTGAGACCCAGTACTTC
many	TRBV4-1	TRBJ2-2	TRBD2	CASSQDSAGATGELFF	TGCGCCAGCAGCCAAGATTCAGCGGGGGCCACCGGGGAGCTGTTTTTT
-	TRBV11-1	TRBJ2-3	-	CASSLVGTQYF	TGTGCCAGCAGCTTAGTAGGGACGCAGTATTTT
many	TRBV5-8	TRBJ2-7	TRBD2	CASSPGTSPYEQYF	TGTGCCAGCAGCCCCGGGACTAGTCCCTACGAGCAGTACTTC
-	TRBV20-1	TRBJ2-7	TRBD2	CSAVGTSGTSQYEQYF	TGCAGTGCTGTCGGGACTAGCGGGACCTCCCAGTACGAGCAGTACTTC
many	TRBV3-1	TRBJ2-1	-	CASSETGNEQFF	TGTGCCAGCAGCGAAACAGGTAATGAGCAGTTCTTC